The clone carrying this TCR beta chain came up many times. Germline V gene sequence: CDR1 SGDLS, CDR2 YYNGEE. The CDR3 loop spans 16 amino acids. V lost 4 bases and J lost 0, with 14 bases in between. TCRdb fed the RT-PCR reads into MiXCR, producing one record per CDR3 protein. There are about 160,000 distinct CDR3 sequences in the sample; about 24% occur only once, and roughly a quarter lies in the top ten. These data belong to a study of patients and donors after allogeneic stem cell transplantation. The TCR sequence derives from a human donor who was either an allogeneic HSCT recipient or a stem cell or donor lymphocyte infusion donor (not recorded which). It is not recorded whose cells these are; they may come from a transplant donor. This chain links TRBV9 with TRBJ1-5; no reliable D call. The specimen was blood, either unsorted or a sorted T cell fraction (not recorded which). The CDR3 DNA reads TGTGCCAGCAGCCCATCTTCGCAGTATAGCAATCAGCCCCAGCATTTT. This gives the protein CASSPSSQYSNQPQHF. Variable domain in full (rest from reference TRBV9 and TRBJ1-5): DSGVTQTPKHLITATGQRVTLRCSPRSGDLSVYWYQQSLDQGLQFLIQYYNGEERAKGNILERFSAQQFPDLHSELNLSSLELGDSALYFCASSPSSQYSNQPQHFGDGTRLSIL.